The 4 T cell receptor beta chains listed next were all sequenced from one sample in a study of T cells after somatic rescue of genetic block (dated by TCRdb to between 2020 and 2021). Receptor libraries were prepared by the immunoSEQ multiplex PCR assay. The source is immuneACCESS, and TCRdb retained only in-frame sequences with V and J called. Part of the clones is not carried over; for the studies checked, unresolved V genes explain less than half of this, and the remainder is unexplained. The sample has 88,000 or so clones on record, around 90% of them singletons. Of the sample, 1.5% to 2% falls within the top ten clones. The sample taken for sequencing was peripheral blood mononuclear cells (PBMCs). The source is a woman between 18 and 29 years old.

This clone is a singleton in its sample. The CDR3 region is CASSSPGLAGGNTYNEQFF. The CDR3 coding sequence is TGCGCCAGCAGCTCACCGGGACTAGCGGGAGGGAACACCTACAATGAGCAGTTCTTC. This sequence joins TRBV5-1 and TRBJ2-1, with 16 bases aligning to TRBD2. CDR1 is SGHRS and CDR2 is YFSETQ in the germline V gene. CDR3 length equals 19 residues. Trimming at V came to 3 bases and at J to 2 bases, leaving 8 bases not matched to a gene.

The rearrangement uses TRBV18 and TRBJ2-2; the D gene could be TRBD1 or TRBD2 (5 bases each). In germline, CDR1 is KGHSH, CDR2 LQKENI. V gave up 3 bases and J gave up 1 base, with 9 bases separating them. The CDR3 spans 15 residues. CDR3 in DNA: TGTGCCAGCTCACCCGGGACGGGGAACACCGGGGAGCTGTTTTTT. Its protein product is CASSPGTGNTGELFF.

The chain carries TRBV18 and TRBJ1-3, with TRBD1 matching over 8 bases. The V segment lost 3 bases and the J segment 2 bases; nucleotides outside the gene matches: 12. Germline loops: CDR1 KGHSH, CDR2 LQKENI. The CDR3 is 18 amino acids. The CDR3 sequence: CASSPPGGLGSPGNTIYF. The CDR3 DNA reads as TGTGCCAGCTCACCCCCAGGGGGCCTCGGGAGTCCTGGAAACACCATATATTTT.

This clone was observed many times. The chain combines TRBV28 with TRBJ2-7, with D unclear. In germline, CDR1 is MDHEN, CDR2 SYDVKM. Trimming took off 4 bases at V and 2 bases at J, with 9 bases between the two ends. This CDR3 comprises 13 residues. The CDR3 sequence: CASSSSDAYEQYF. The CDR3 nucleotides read TGTGCCAGCAGTTCCTCGGACGCCTACGAGCAGTACTTC.